This TCR beta chain was sequenced in a study of chemoradiotherapy in HPV16-positive cancers. Study information: Candidate HPV-specific clones and shared TCR motifs came from a couple of HPV16-positive patients. Study results and limitations: Non-HPV-specific T cells did not expand in tumors during treatment, whereas candidate HPV-specific clones and E7-related motifs did. For HPV16-positive patients, expanding HPV-responsive T cells associated with longer recurrence-free survival.

About this clone: Antigen: not known.

With V trimmed by 3 bases and J by 5 bases, 9 bases remained unmatched. Germline V gene lookup returns CDR1 SGDLS and CDR2 YYNGEE. The CDR3 consists of 15 residues. Produced via immunoSEQ multiplex PCR; TCRdb's table is partial and in-frame only. The sample lists almost 6,000 clones; about four fifths were seen once. This specimen was collected from a patient who underwent chemoradiotherapy. The clonotype originates from a human donor with HPV-associated anogenital cancer. The rearrangement uses TRBV9 and TRBJ2-5, with 8 bases fitting TRBD1. In DNA form, the CDR3 reads TGTGCCAGCAGCGCCTCTCGGACAGGGTCGGAGACCCAGTACTTC. Its protein product is CASSASRTGSETQYF.